One and the same sample provided the 5 T cell receptor beta chains below, sequenced in a study of blood T cells in healthy people across ages. Primed by a sample-barcoded 5' primer and a J-beta primer mix, a second PCR proceeded for roughly 6 to 12 cycles. TCRdb redid the calling of the 5' RACE reads with MiXCR, one entry per CDR3 protein. This repertoire shows about 1.1 million distinct CDR3 sequences, around two fifths found once; its top ten account for about an eighth. Material for sequencing was blood. All receptors derive from a man aged 18 to 29 in good health.

This clonotype has a handful of counts. V is TRBV7-2 and J is TRBJ1-1; no definite D call. Germline lookup yields CDR1 SGHTA and CDR2 FQGNSA. There are 13 residues in the CDR3. V dropped 6 bases and J dropped 6 bases, with 14 bases sitting between them. CDR3 region: CASRRVVGSEAFF. The CDR3 DNA sequence: TGTGCCAGCAGGAGGGTGGTTGGCTCTGAAGCTTTCTTT.

The rearrangement uses TRBV5-6 and TRBJ1-1, with D unclear. The V end lost 1 base, the J end lost 6 bases, and 13 bases lay between the germline ends. The CDR3 sequence is 14 residues long. Germline CDR1 reads SGHDT; CDR2 reads YYEEEE. CDR3 sequence: CASSLLPGRPEAFF. CDR3 in DNA: TGTGCCAGCAGCTTGTTACCGGGGAGACCTGAAGCTTTCTTT.

This clonotype came up a few times. The rearrangement links TRBV20-1 to TRBJ2-6, with 7 bases identical to TRBD1. In germline, CDR1 is DFQATT, CDR2 SNEGSKA (reference sequence). The junction had 7 bases not matched to a gene; V was cut back by 6 bases and J by 2 bases. This CDR3 has 15 amino acids. CDR3 bases: TGCAGTGCCCCTCAGACAGGGCCTGGGGCCAACGTCCTGACTTTC. This gives the protein CSAPQTGPGANVLTF.

V and J are TRBV2 and TRBJ2-1, with a weak D call TRBD1 (5 bases). The CDR3 runs 14 residues. Per the germline V gene, CDR1 is SNHLY and CDR2 is FYNNEI. With 8 bases removed from V and 4 bases from J, the gap between germline ends came to 15 bases. The DNA for the CDR3 is TGTGCCAGCCCCCCAGGGCGGTCATACAATGAGCAGTTCTTC. This translates into CASPPGRSYNEQFF.

The chain employs TRBV4-1 and TRBJ1-1, with D tentatively TRBD1 (5 bases). Between the trimmed V and J ends, which lost 6 bases and 6 bases, there was a span of 14 bases. Germline CDR1 reads MGHRA; CDR2 reads YSYEKL. The CDR3 loop spans 13 amino acids. The CDR3 DNA follows: TGCGCCAGCAGTCAGACAGCCGTTTCTGAAGCTTTCTTT. This encodes CASSQTAVSEAFF.